The entry that follows covers one T cell receptor beta chain sequence. Profiled with immunoSEQ multiplex PCR; TCRdb holds only in-frame clones, not every one. This sample has about 200,000 clones, with less than 85% found just once. The source of the sample is a study of cytomegalovirus exposure and HLA in healthy donors. CDR3 length: 13 amino acids. Germline V gene lookup returns CDR1 SGHRS and CDR2 YFSETQ. The J segment lost 11 bases and the V segment lost 1 base, leaving 6 bases of the junction unmatched. This receptor was taken from a young woman in good health and CMV-seronegative. This chain links TRBV5-1 with TRBJ1-1, with 9 bases matching TRBD1. Sequencing was carried out using PBMCs. The CDR3 region has the DNA TGCGCCAGCAGCTTGCTTGGGGACAGGGACGCTTTCTTT. Translating it yields CASSLLGDRDAFF.